The rows below give T cell receptor beta chains drawn from one sample of a study of identical twins. In TCRdb, the 5' RACE reads were re-called with MiXCR into one record per CDR3 protein. The sample yields roughly 1,500,000 distinct CDR3 sequences, roughly 35% seen once. Sequenced sample: cord blood. These receptors were collected from a newborn girl in good health. The CDR3 runs from the conserved cysteine through the conserved F or W. A D gene is named only where the DNA matches it firmly. Clone size is not always given. Where it is, it says once, few, many or a class for expanded clones.

d_call	j_call	v_call	cdr3_length	clone_size	cdr3_nt	cdr3_aa
TRBD2	TRBJ2-1	TRBV25-1	13	-	TGTGCCGGCAGTGAATTAGTAGCGGGGGAGCAGTTCTTC	CAGSELVAGEQFF
TRBD2	TRBJ2-2	TRBV11-2	14	-	TGTGCCAGCAGCTTAGAGGCGGGGGTCGGGGAGCTGTTTTTT	CASSLEAGVGELFF
-	TRBJ2-3	TRBV28	16	-	TGTGCCATCCAAATCGGGACCCTCTCTAGCACAGATACGCAGTATTTT	CAIQIGTLSSTDTQYF
-	TRBJ1-5	TRBV3-1	15	once	TGTGCCAGCAGCCAAGATTTGCAGGGTCCTCAGCCCCAGCATTTT	CASSQDLQGPQPQHF
TRBD2	TRBJ2-5	TRBV5-1	18	few	TGCGCCAGCAGCACGGGACTAGCGGGGGGTTCCATTCAAGAGACCCAGTACTTC	CASSTGLAGGSIQETQYF
-	TRBJ1-2	TRBV7-9	13	-	TGTGCCAGCAGCTTAGTTTGGCAGGGTGGCTACACCTTC	CASSLVWQGGYTF
TRBD2	TRBJ2-7	TRBV28	14	many	TGTGCCAGCAGTCGACTAGCCCCCTCCTACGAGCAGTACTTC	CASSRLAPSYEQYF
TRBD1	TRBJ2-2	TRBV5-1	13	-	TGCGCCAGCAGCTACAGGGGCACCGGGGAGCTGTTTTTT	CASSYRGTGELFF
TRBD2	TRBJ2-3	TRBV5-1	17	-	TGCGCCAGCAGCTTGGGCTGGGGGGGGAGTTGGACAGATACGCAGTATTTT	CASSLGWGGSWTDTQYF
TRBD1	TRBJ1-4	TRBV4-1	14	-	TGCGCCAGCAGCCACCGGGACAGGAAAAAAAAACTGTTTTTT	CASSHRDRKKKLFF
-	TRBJ2-5	TRBV7-7	13	-	TGTGCCAGCAGCCGGGACTGGAAGAATGAGCAGTACTTC	CASSRDWKNEQYF
TRBD1	TRBJ2-7	TRBV5-1	16	-	TGCGCCAGCAGCTTGCCCCTGACAGGGAGCTCCTACGAGCAGTACTTC	CASSLPLTGSSYEQYF
-	TRBJ2-7	TRBV5-5	13	few	TGTGCCAGCAGCTTGGGCATTCACTACGAGCAGTACTTC	CASSLGIHYEQYF
TRBD2	TRBJ2-1	TRBV2	15	few	TGTGCCAGCAGGCTAGCGGGAGGTTATGGGGATGAGCAGTTCTTC	CASRLAGGYGDEQFF
-	TRBJ2-3	TRBV6-5	15	few	TGTGCCAGCAGTTCGTCGGTTGTTGGGACAGATACGCAGTATTTT	CASSSSVVGTDTQYF
-	TRBJ1-1	TRBV28	11	-	TGTGCCAGCAGTTTTCAGGGGAAAGCTTTCTTT	CASSFQGKAFF
-	TRBJ2-3	TRBV5-6	13	-	TGTGCCAGCAGGATCCATAGCACAGATACGCAGTATTTT	CASRIHSTDTQYF
TRBD2	TRBJ2-7	TRBV20-1	15	few	TGCAGTGCTAGAGATCTGGCGGGAGTTCCCTACGAGCAGTACTTC	CSARDLAGVPYEQYF
TRBD1	TRBJ1-1	TRBV20-1	11	few	TGCAGTGCTAGAGGGACAGGGAGAGCTTTCTTT	CSARGTGRAFF
TRBD2	TRBJ2-1	TRBV12-3/TRBV12-4	15	-	TGTGCCAGCAGCCCGAGCGGGAGGGCGGGATTCGAGCAGTTCTTC	CASSPSGRAGFEQFF
-	TRBJ2-1	TRBV7-2	13	-	TGTGCCAGCAGCTTAGCGGGTTGGAATGAGCAGTTCTTC	CASSLAGWNEQFF
TRBD1	TRBJ1-5	TRBV12-3/TRBV12-4	13	-	TGTGCCAGCAGACTGACAGGGGTTGGGCCCCAGCATTTT	CASRLTGVGPQHF
-	TRBJ2-3	TRBV7-2	13	-	TGTGCCAGCAGCTTAGACGGGTCCGGTACGCAGTATTTT	CASSLDGSGTQYF
TRBD2	TRBJ2-1	TRBV11-1	16	-	TGTGCCAGCAGCTTAAGGGGCACTAGCGGGGGCAATGAGCAGTTCTTC	CASSLRGTSGGNEQFF
-	TRBJ1-4	TRBV4-2	15	-	TGTGCCAGCAGCCAAGAAGGGGGAACTAATGAAAAACTGTTTTTT	CASSQEGGTNEKLFF
-	TRBJ1-4	TRBV28	15	-	TGTGCCAGCAGTTTCCAGGAGGGAGTTAATGAAAAACTGTTTTTT	CASSFQEGVNEKLFF
TRBD2	TRBJ2-5	TRBV5-5	15	-	TGTGCCAGCAGCCCACAAGCGGGGGGCCCAGAGACCCAGTACTTC	CASSPQAGGPETQYF
TRBD1	TRBJ2-3	TRBV7-2	14	-	TGTGCCAGCAGCCTTGACAGGGACCCAGATACGCAGTATTTT	CASSLDRDPDTQYF
-	TRBJ2-4	TRBV5-1	14	few	TGCGCCAGCAGCTTGACAGGGCCCGAAAACATTCAGTACTTC	CASSLTGPENIQYF
TRBD2	TRBJ2-1	TRBV27	15	-	TGTGCCAGCAGAGGAAGCGGGAGTATTTACAATGAGCAGTTCTTC	CASRGSGSIYNEQFF
-	TRBJ2-7	TRBV30	11	few	TGTGCCTGGAGTCGGGACTACGAGCAGTACTTC	CAWSRDYEQYF
-	TRBJ1-6	TRBV7-8	16	-	TGTGCCAGCAGCCACGGACCCGTTCCCTATAATTCACCCCTCCACTTT	CASSHGPVPYNSPLHF
-	TRBJ2-4	TRBV25-1	18	few	TGTGCCAGCAGTGAGGAAGGGCTGCGCGTACGAACCAAAAACATTCAGTACTTC	CASSEEGLRVRTKNIQYF
-	TRBJ2-7	TRBV27	14	many	TGTGCCAGCAGTTACAGCCAAACAAGCTACGAGCAGTACTTC	CASSYSQTSYEQYF
TRBD2	TRBJ2-3	TRBV4-2	19	few	TGTGCCAGCAGCCAAGACCCGAAAATAGCGGGAGGGGACACAGATACGCAGTATTTT	CASSQDPKIAGGDTDTQYF
-	TRBJ2-3	TRBV7-2	17	-	TGTGCCAGCAGCTTACGGAAACTAGCCGGAGTCACAGATACGCAGTATTTT	CASSLRKLAGVTDTQYF